A single sample is the source of the 30 T cell receptor beta chains below, sequenced in a study of T cell repertoires in cytomegalovirus infection. One entry per CDR3 protein results from TCRdb running MiXCR on the reads. The sample shows fewer than 300,000 distinct CDR3 sequences, about 25% of them seen only once. The sample taken for sequencing was PBMCs. These receptors all come from a human donor in good health (CMV status not recorded). Some clones in this sample may be carry-over from other donors' samples.

This chain joins TRBV30 and TRBJ1-2, with 11 bases lining up with TRBD1. The length of the CDR3 is 15 residues. In germline, CDR1 is GTSNPN, CDR2 SVGIG (reference sequence). The V segment lost 3 bases and the J segment 4 bases; nucleotides outside the gene matches: 7. CDR3 region: CAWSMGQGVIYGYTF. CDR3 DNA: TGTGCCTGGAGCATGGGACAGGGGGTTATCTATGGCTACACCTTC.

There are many counts of this clonotype. V and J are TRBV7-2 and TRBJ2-7; weak D call: TRBD1 (6 bases). The germline V gene encodes CDR1 SGHTA and CDR2 FQGNSA. Trimming took 5 bases from V and 3 from J, leaving 11 bases between them. This CDR3 has 13 residues. As DNA, the CDR3 is TGTGCCAGCAGCCGGACAGACCTCTACGAGCAGTACTTC. Translation: CASSRTDLYEQYF.

This clonotype was seen more than once but under ten times. CDR3 in amino acids: CASPRDRRGSEQFF. The DNA for the CDR3 is TGTGCCTCACCCCGGGACAGGCGCGGAAGTGAGCAGTTCTTC. The gene calls are TRBV30 and TRBJ2-1; 8 nucleotides line up with TRBD1. The CDR3 length is 14 residues. The V gene end was trimmed by 7 bases and the J gene end by 9 bases; junction bases not matched to a gene: 14. Germline V gives CDR1 GTSNPN, CDR2 SVGIG (reference sequence). The full variable domain, its missing parts supplied by reference TRBV30 and TRBJ2-1, is SQTIHQWPATLVQPVGSPLSLECTVEGTSNPNLYWYRQAAGRGLQLLFYSVGIGQISSEVPQNLSASRPQDRQFILSSKKLLLSDSGFYLCASPRDRRGSEQFFGPGTRLTVL.

The rearrangement uses TRBV7-2 and TRBJ2-5; weak D call: TRBD2 (6 bases). Trimming cost V 5 bases and J 2 bases, with 15 bases left between them. CDR1 and CDR2 from the germline V gene are SGHTA and FQGNSA. The CDR3 is 15 amino acids. The CDR3 nucleotides are TGTGCCAGCAGCCCCGGCGGGACGGGACAAGAGACCCAGTACTTC. Residues: CASSPGGTGQETQYF.

The chain is built from TRBV19 and TRBJ2-1; D is perhaps TRBD2 (7 bases). In germline, CDR1 is LNHDA, CDR2 SQIVND (reference sequence). The ends were cut back, 0 bases at V and 0 bases at J, with 15 bases in the middle. The CDR3 loop spans 18 amino acids. This CDR3 is CASSIEGGLPSSYNEQFF. As DNA, the CDR3 is TGTGCCAGTAGTATAGAGGGGGGGCTACCGAGCTCCTACAATGAGCAGTTCTTC.

This clonotype has at least ten counts. The chain links TRBV7-2 to TRBJ1-1; D not resolved. Germline values: CDR1 SGHTA, CDR2 FQGNSA. The CDR3 sequence is 14 residues long. V was trimmed by 5 bases and J by 3 bases, leaving 13 bases between them. CDR3 amino acids: CASSPGRAHTEAFF. CDR3 in DNA: TGTGCCAGCAGCCCCGGCCGGGCGCACACTGAAGCTTTCTTT.

In its sample, this clonotype was seen many times. The V call is TRBV28, the J call TRBJ2-6; 8 bases align to TRBD1. There are 16 residues in the CDR3. The germline V gene has CDR1 MDHEN and CDR2 SYDVKM. V lost 4 bases to trimming and J lost 3 bases; unmatched junction nucleotides: 5. The chain's CDR3 is CASSSPGGSGANVLTF. CDR3 bases: TGTGCCAGCAGTTCCCCAGGGGGCAGTGGGGCCAACGTCCTGACTTTC.

This clonotype showed up many times. CDR3 amino acids: CASSSRTYDEKLFF. CDR3 nucleotides: TGTGCCAGCAGCTCCCGGACGTACGATGAAAAACTGTTTTTT. This chain connects TRBV7-8 to TRBJ1-4; no definite D call. CDR3 length: 14 residues. V was pared by 4 bases and J by 6 bases, with 12 bases between. The V gene's germline CDR1 is SGHVS and CDR2 FQNEAQ.

V usage is TRBV3-1 and J usage is TRBJ2-2; no definite D call. The CDR3 loop spans 14 amino acids. V was pared by 0 bases and J by 3 bases, with 5 bases between. Germline assignment: CDR1 LGHDT and CDR2 YNNKEL (reference sequence). CDR3 protein: CASSQDGYTGELFF. CDR3 DNA: TGTGCCAGCAGCCAAGATGGGTACACCGGGGAGCTGTTTTTT.

This clonotype was seen at least ten times. The chain combines TRBV7-2 with TRBJ2-5; D perhaps matches TRBD2 (6 bases). The germline V gene has CDR1 SGHTA and CDR2 FQGNSA. The CDR3 length is 13 residues. The V end was cut by 5 bases, the J end by 5 bases, with 12 bases between. In DNA form, the CDR3 reads TGTGCCAGCAGCGGCGGGGCCTCGGAGACCCAGTACTTC. The encoded protein is CASSGGASETQYF.

This clonotype appeared a few times. V gene TRBV20-1 combines with J gene TRBJ2-7; D may be TRBD1 or TRBD2 (5 bases each). Germline lookup yields CDR1 DFQATT and CDR2 SNEGSKA (reference sequence). CDR3 length: 14 amino acids. The V end was cut by 3 bases, the J end by 2 bases, with 14 bases between. The CDR3 loop reads CSARTSGSAYEQYF. The DNA of the CDR3 is TGCAGTGCTAGGACCTCAGGGAGCGCCTACGAGCAGTACTTC.

The rearrangement joins TRBV7-6 to TRBJ2-1, with 7 positions matching TRBD2. V dropped 1 base and J dropped 7; count of bases not matched to a gene: 13. The CDR3 spans 17 residues. The V gene's germline CDR1 is SGHVS and CDR2 FNYEAQ. The DNA for the CDR3 is TGTGCCAGCAGCTTAGTCGGTGGCGGGAGTGGTTCTAATGAGCAGTTCTTC. Protein product: CASSLVGGGSGSNEQFF.

J is TRBJ1-5 and V is TRBV11-2; TRBD1 might be the D (6 bases). V was pared by 2 bases and J by 1 base, with 9 bases between. Germline CDR1 and CDR2: SGHAT and FQNNGV. The CDR3 loop spans 15 amino acids. The CDR3 protein is CASSLRQASNQPQHF. CDR3 in DNA: TGTGCCAGCAGCTTACGACAGGCGAGCAATCAGCCCCAGCATTTT.

There are a few counts of this clonotype. This chain connects TRBV6-5 to TRBJ2-1; the match to TRBD2 covers 12 bases. Trimming at V came to 2 bases and at J to 5 bases, leaving 4 bases not matched to a gene. The CDR3 runs 16 residues. In germline, CDR1 is MNHEY, CDR2 SVGAGI. The DNA for the CDR3 is TGTGCCAGCAGTTACCAACTAGCGGGAGGAGACAATGAGCAGTTCTTC. Protein product: CASSYQLAGGDNEQFF.

The chain joins TRBV20-1 to TRBJ2-3, with TRBD2 matching 13 bases. The junction had 10 bases not matched to a gene; V was cut back by 4 bases and J by 6 bases. The CDR3 is 16 amino acids. Germline values: CDR1 DFQATT, CDR2 SNEGSKA (reference sequence). The CDR3 sequence: CSATKLAGGSWDTQYF. The DNA of the CDR3 is TGCAGTGCTACCAAACTAGCGGGAGGGTCGTGGGATACGCAGTATTTT.

Only a few counts were recorded for this clonotype. V is TRBV28 and J is TRBJ2-2; TRBD2 matches 11 bases. This CDR3 has 18 amino acids. J was trimmed by 0 bases and V by 3 bases; bases with no gene match: 6. Germline V gene sequence: CDR1 MDHEN, CDR2 SYDVKM. CDR3 loop: CASSLKTSGVTNTGELFF. In DNA, the CDR3 is TGTGCCAGCAGTTTGAAGACTAGCGGGGTGACGAACACCGGGGAGCTGTTTTTT.

This clonotype was counted ten times or more. This chain links TRBV7-2 with TRBJ2-3; no definite D call. V lost 2 bases, J lost 2 bases, and 8 bases lay in between. The CDR3 covers 14 residues. The germline V gene has CDR1 SGHTA and CDR2 FQGNSA. This CDR3 is CASSLKALTDTQYF. The CDR3 DNA reads TGTGCCAGCAGCTTAAAGGCCCTCACAGATACGCAGTATTTT.

Ten or more counts support this clonotype. The chain is built from TRBV11-2 and TRBJ2-7, with 13 bases fitting TRBD2. Germline V gives CDR1 SGHAT, CDR2 FQNNGV. V dropped 5 bases and J dropped 5; count of bases not matched to a gene: 9. This CDR3 has 16 residues. CDR3 protein: CASSPQGLAGLNEQYF. The CDR3 DNA is TGTGCCAGCAGCCCGCAGGGACTAGCGGGACTCAACGAGCAGTACTTC.

This chain joins TRBV6-1 and TRBJ2-2; D unclear. V dropped 2 bases and J dropped 4 bases, with 8 bases sitting between them. From germline, CDR1 is MNHNS and CDR2 SASEGT. The CDR3 consists of 14 residues. CDR3 DNA sequence: TGTGCCAGCAGTGAAATTTGGGCCACCGGGGAGCTGTTTTTT. Protein: CASSEIWATGELFF.

There are many counts of this clonotype. The chain recombines TRBV7-2 with TRBJ2-1, with TRBD2 matching 12 bases. V shed 1 base, J shed 4 bases, and the junction held 2 bases outside the gene matches. This CDR3 is 16 amino acids long. Germline V CDR1 and CDR2: SGHTA, FQGNSA. The CDR3 DNA reads as TGTGCCAGCAGCTTAGGACTAGCGGGGGCATACAATGAGCAGTTCTTC. The encoded protein is CASSLGLAGAYNEQFF. The entire variable domain, with the rest obtained from reference TRBV7-2 and TRBJ2-1, is as follows: GAGVSQSPSNKVTEKGKDVELRCDPISGHTALYWYRQSLGQGLEFLIYFQGNSAPDKSGLPSDRFSAERTGGSVSTLTIQRTQQEDSAVYLCASSLGLAGAYNEQFFGPGTRLTVL.

There are a few counts of this clonotype. The chain links TRBV2 to TRBJ2-7; 9 positions agree with TRBD1. V dropped 3 bases and J dropped 2; count of bases not matched to a gene: 8. The CDR3 loop spans 16 amino acids. Germline V lookup: CDR1 SNHLY, CDR2 FYNNEI. In DNA, the CDR3 is TGTGCCAGCAGTGAGGGACAGGGCTCATTAGCCTACGAGCAGTACTTC. Residues: CASSEGQGSLAYEQYF.

The chain couples TRBV9 to TRBJ1-2, with TRBD1 matching over 10 bases. Germline values: CDR1 SGDLS, CDR2 YYNGEE. The trim removed 4 bases at V and 8 bases at J, leaving 14 bases unmatched. CDR3 length: 16 residues. The CDR3 spells CASSPPEGQGKRGYTF. In nucleotides, the CDR3 is TGTGCCAGCAGCCCCCCGGAGGGACAGGGGAAGCGAGGCTACACCTTC.

This clonotype was counted many times. The CDR3 region has the DNA TGTGCCAGCAGCCCAGGCCCTGGTTACAGCAGCTCCTACAATGAGCAGTTCTTC. It specifies CASSPGPGYSSSYNEQFF. V is TRBV11-2 and J is TRBJ2-1; D is undetermined. Germline V gene data show CDR1 as SGHAT and CDR2 as FQNNGV. Trimming removed 5 bases at V and 0 bases at J, with 20 bases between. This CDR3 region has 18 residues.

The rearrangement links TRBV28 to TRBJ2-4; D remains ambiguous. V was cut by 8 bases and J by 0 bases, with 20 bases left in between. CDR3 length equals 17 residues. Germline lookup yields CDR1 MDHEN and CDR2 SYDVKM. The CDR3 nucleotides read TGTGCCAGCCAAGAATCGATGGCAGACGTAGCCAAAAACATTCAGTACTTC. It encodes CASQESMADVAKNIQYF. The variable domain in full, with the rest retrieved from reference TRBV28 and TRBJ2-4, is DVKVTQSSRYLVKRTGEKVFLECVQDMDHENMFWYRQDPGLGLRLIYFSYDVKMKEKGDIPEGYSVSREKKERFSLILESASTNQTSMYLCASQESMADVAKNIQYFGAGTRLSVL.

V gene TRBV20-1 combines with J gene TRBJ1-1; D gene unclear. The CDR3 runs 14 residues. The germline V gene encodes CDR1 DFQATT and CDR2 SNEGSKA (reference sequence). V lost 3 bases and J 0 bases, leaving 11 bases between the germline ends. CDR3 DNA: TGCAGTGCTAGTCGACCTCTGATGAACACTGAAGCTTTCTTT. Protein product: CSASRPLMNTEAFF.

The gene calls are TRBV28 and TRBJ1-4, with D uncertain. V was pared by 10 bases and J by 4 bases, with 13 bases between. The CDR3 is 13 residues long. Germline-derived CDR1 and CDR2 are MDHEN and SYDVKM. Here the CDR3 reads CATTERVNEKLFF. The CDR3 DNA sequence: TGTGCCACCACGGAACGGGTTAATGAAAAACTGTTTTTT.

A few counts support this clonotype. The J gene is TRBJ2-4, the V gene TRBV18, with a tentative D call TRBD1 (6 bases). Looked up from germline, CDR1 is KGHSH and CDR2 is LQKENI. The CDR3 runs 14 residues. With 8 bases removed from V and 3 bases from J, the gap between germline ends came to 14 bases. CDR3 loop: CASTNRDNKNIQYF. The CDR3 DNA is TGTGCCAGCACAAACCGGGACAACAAAAACATTCAGTACTTC.

This clonotype has only a few counts. The rearrangement links TRBV6-1 to TRBJ1-2, with D maybe TRBD1 (5 bases). V lost 5 bases to trimming and J lost 8 bases, with 15 bases between them. In germline, CDR1 is MNHNS, CDR2 SASEGT. This CDR3 is 13 amino acids long. CDR3 bases: TGTGCCAGCAGTTATTGGGAAGGGGAAGGCTACACCTTC. This codes for CASSYWEGEGYTF.

In its sample, this clonotype was seen once. This rearrangement joins TRBV5-6 to TRBJ1-2; TRBD1 matches at 9 bases. Trimming at V came to 4 bases and at J to 4 bases, leaving 8 bases not matched to a gene. Germline V gene lookup returns CDR1 SGHDT and CDR2 YYEEEE. CDR3 length: 15 amino acids. This chain's CDR3 is CASSEPGQGIYGYTF. CDR3 nucleotides: TGTGCCAGCAGCGAACCGGGACAGGGTATCTATGGCTACACCTTC.

A note on this clonotype: At one end, the junction sequence differs from germline, possibly due to a read error. The chain links TRBV5-1 to TRBJ2-1; 10 bases fit TRBD1. This CDR3 contains 16 residues. Germline lookup yields CDR1 SGHRS and CDR2 YFSETQ. CDR3 residues: CASRPLTGGAYDEQFF. CDR3 coding DNA: TGCGCCAGCAGACCTTTGACAGGGGGCGCCTACGATGAGCAGTTCTTC. The variable domain in full, completed from reference TRBV5-1 and TRBJ2-1, reads KAGVTQTPRYLIKTRGQQVTLSCSPISGHRSVSWYQQTPGQGLQFLFEYFSETQRNKGNFPGRFSGRQFSNSRSEMNVSTLELGDSALYLCASRPLTGGAYDEQFFGPGTRLTVL.